This T cell receptor beta chain was identified during a study of Ad26.COV2.S vaccination and SARS-CoV-2 variants. General observations from the study: Breadth measured for non-spike TCRs was similar across vaccine and placebo recipients.

Comments on this clone: The antigen is not known.

CDR3 size: 17 residues. The V and J ends lost 3 bases and 8 bases, in that order; junction bases with no gene match: 11. Per the germline V gene, CDR1 is MNHNS and CDR2 is SASEGT. Indicated treatment: around 19 received Ad26.COV2.S at low or high dose, single or two shots; 5 received placebo; per-sample allocation not given. Sample collection was performed on day 63 after the first vaccine or placebo injection. Produced via immunoSEQ multiplex PCR; TCRdb's table is partial and in-frame only. The sample holds 350,000 to 450,000 clones; under 90% are singletons and the top ten take 7.4%. This sequence originates from a person between 18 and 60 years old who received the Ad26.COV2.S COVID-19 vaccine or a placebo. Source: peripheral blood, taken in a trial of Ad26.COV2.S vaccine versus placebo. The rearrangement links TRBV6-1 to TRBJ2-1; 12 bases match TRBD2. The CDR3 DNA reads TGTGCCAGCAGTGACCGGCTAGCGGGAGGGCCCGGGGATGAGCAGTTCTTC. The encoded protein is CASSDRLAGGPGDEQFF.